A selection of T cell receptor beta chains follows, all from one sample in a study of cytomegalovirus exposure and HLA in healthy donors. TCRdb's table, derived via immunoSEQ multiplex PCR, lists solely in-frame clones and lacks some. The sample has some 95,000 clones; approximately 70% are singletons. The sequencing sample was made of PBMCs. These receptors were taken from a young man in good health and CMV-seronegative. CDR3s include the opening cysteine and the closing phenylalanine or tryptophan. The order of the fields is D gene, clone size, V gene, J gene, CDR3 DNA, CDR3 protein. D genes are given only for firm matches. Some rows have no size entry. The others give once, few or many, or a class for an expanded clone.

D gene: .; clone size: .; V gene: TRBV5-8; J gene: TRBJ1-1; CDR3 DNA: TGTGCCAGCAGCTTGGGTTCGGGGGAGAACACTGAAGCTTTCTTT; CDR3 protein: CASSLGSGENTEAFF
D gene: .; clone size: .; V gene: TRBV7-9; J gene: TRBJ2-5; CDR3 DNA: TGTGCCAGCAGCTTAGACAGAAAGTACCAAGAGACCCAGTACTTC; CDR3 protein: CASSLDRKYQETQYF
D gene: .; clone size: few; V gene: TRBV19; J gene: TRBJ2-7; CDR3 DNA: TGTGCCAGTAGTACCCAAGGGGGTCTCTACGAGCAGTACTTC; CDR3 protein: CASSTQGGLYEQYF
D gene: .; clone size: few; V gene: TRBV5-1; J gene: TRBJ2-1; CDR3 DNA: TGCGCCAGCAGTTGGGCAGGGGTAAACAATGAGCAGTTCTTC; CDR3 protein: CASSWAGVNNEQFF
D gene: .; clone size: .; V gene: TRBV6-4; J gene: TRBJ1-2; CDR3 DNA: TGTGCCAGCAGTGACTCGAATGGGGACGGAGGGTCGGGCTACACCTTC; CDR3 protein: CASSDSNGDGGSGYTF
D gene: TRBD1; clone size: .; V gene: TRBV2; J gene: TRBJ2-1; CDR3 DNA: TGTGCCAGCAGTACAAGACAGGGGCCGTTCTTC; CDR3 protein: CASSTRQGPFF
D gene: TRBD1; clone size: .; V gene: TRBV27; J gene: TRBJ1-1; CDR3 DNA: TGTGCCAGCAGTTCTCAGGGGGCAACTGAAGCTTTCTTT; CDR3 protein: CASSSQGATEAFF
D gene: .; clone size: few; V gene: TRBV6-6; J gene: TRBJ1-1; CDR3 DNA: TGTGCCAGCAGTTACACAGGGAACACTGAAGCTTTCTTT; CDR3 protein: CASSYTGNTEAFF
D gene: TRBD1; clone size: few; V gene: TRBV27; J gene: TRBJ2-2; CDR3 DNA: TGTGCCAGCAGTTCACTCGGACAGGGGCGCCGTGGGCTGTTTTTT; CDR3 protein: CASSSLGQGRRGLFF
D gene: .; clone size: .; V gene: TRBV5-1; J gene: TRBJ1-4; CDR3 DNA: TGCGCCAGCAGCTCAGGGGACACTAATGAAAAACTGTTTTTT; CDR3 protein: CASSSGDTNEKLFF
D gene: TRBD1; clone size: .; V gene: TRBV11-2; J gene: TRBJ1-2; CDR3 DNA: TGTGCCAGCAGCTTAGGACAGGGCTATGGCTACACCTTC; CDR3 protein: CASSLGQGYGYTF
D gene: TRBD1; clone size: few; V gene: TRBV27; J gene: TRBJ1-4; CDR3 DNA: TGTGCCAGCAGTTCCCACACGACAGGGTTTGGTGAAAAACTGTTTTTT; CDR3 protein: CASSSHTTGFGEKLFF
D gene: TRBD1; clone size: few; V gene: TRBV5-1; J gene: TRBJ2-7; CDR3 DNA: TGCGCCAGCAGGGAACCGACAGGGAACGAGCAGTACTTC; CDR3 protein: CASREPTGNEQYF
D gene: .; clone size: .; V gene: TRBV7-2; J gene: TRBJ1-5; CDR3 DNA: TGTGCCAGCAGCTCTGAGCCCCCACAGCCCCAGCATTTT; CDR3 protein: CASSSEPPQPQHF
D gene: .; clone size: .; V gene: TRBV29-1; J gene: TRBJ1-1; CDR3 DNA: TGCAGCGTTGTCCGCGCGGCCACTGAAGCTTTCTTT; CDR3 protein: CSVVRAATEAFF
D gene: TRBD1; clone size: once; V gene: TRBV6-5; J gene: TRBJ1-2; CDR3 DNA: TGTGCCAGTGGGGACAGACTGAACGGCTACACCTTC; CDR3 protein: CASGDRLNGYTF
D gene: TRBD2; clone size: .; V gene: TRBV7-2; J gene: TRBJ2-5; CDR3 DNA: TGTGCCAGCAGCCGTGGACTAGCGGGAGGGGCCGGAGAGACCCAGTACTTC; CDR3 protein: CASSRGLAGGAGETQYF
D gene: .; clone size: .; V gene: TRBV5-1; J gene: TRBJ2-7; CDR3 DNA: TGCGCCTCCCAATACGTCGGGGGATCCTCCTACGAGCAGTACTTC; CDR3 protein: CASQYVGGSSYEQYF
D gene: TRBD2; clone size: .; V gene: TRBV6-5; J gene: TRBJ2-7; CDR3 DNA: TGTGCCAGCAGTATTTATAGCGGGGCGCTCTACGAGCAGTACTTC; CDR3 protein: CASSIYSGALYEQYF
D gene: TRBD1; clone size: few; V gene: TRBV6-5; J gene: TRBJ1-1; CDR3 DNA: TGTGCCAGCAGTGGAGGGGGCTGGAACACTGAAGCTTTCTTT; CDR3 protein: CASSGGGWNTEAFF
D gene: TRBD2; clone size: few; V gene: TRBV7-2; J gene: TRBJ2-1; CDR3 DNA: TGTGCCAGCAGCCCGAGGGCGGGACTAGCGGGAGTCGAGCAGTTCTTC; CDR3 protein: CASSPRAGLAGVEQFF
D gene: .; clone size: few; V gene: TRBV2; J gene: TRBJ1-5; CDR3 DNA: TGTGCCAGCAGCACCAGGGAATACCAGCCCCAGCATTTT; CDR3 protein: CASSTREYQPQHF